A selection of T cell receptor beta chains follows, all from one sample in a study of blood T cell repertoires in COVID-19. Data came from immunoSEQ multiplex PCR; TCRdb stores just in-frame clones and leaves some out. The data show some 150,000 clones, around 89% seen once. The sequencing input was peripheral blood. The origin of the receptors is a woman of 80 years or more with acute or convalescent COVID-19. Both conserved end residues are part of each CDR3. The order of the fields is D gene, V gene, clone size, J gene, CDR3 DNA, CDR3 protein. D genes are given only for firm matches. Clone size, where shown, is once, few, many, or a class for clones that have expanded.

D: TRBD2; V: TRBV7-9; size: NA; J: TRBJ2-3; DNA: TGTGCCAGCAGCGACCAGCTAGCGGGGGGTACAGATACGCAGTATTTT; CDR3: CASSDQLAGGTDTQYF
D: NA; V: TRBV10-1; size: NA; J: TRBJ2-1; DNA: TGCGCCAGCAGTGACACAGGCCGGAGTAAATACAATGAGCAGTTCTTC; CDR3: CASSDTGRSKYNEQFF
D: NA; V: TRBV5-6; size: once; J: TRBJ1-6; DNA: TGTGCCAGCAGCCTGCGCGGTGTATCCTCACCCCTCCACTTT; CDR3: CASSLRGVSSPLHF
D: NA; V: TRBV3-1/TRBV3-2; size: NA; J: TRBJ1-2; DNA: TGTGCCAGCAGCCAAGATCCATCAGGGGTCTATGGCTACACCTTC; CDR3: CASSQDPSGVYGYTF
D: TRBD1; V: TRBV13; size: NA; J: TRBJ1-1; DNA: TGTGCCAGCAAAACAGGGGGCGCTAGAAACACTGAAGCTTTCTTT; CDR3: CASKTGGARNTEAFF
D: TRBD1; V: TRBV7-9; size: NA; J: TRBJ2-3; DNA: TGTGCCAGCAGCCGGACAGGGGCCACAGATACGCAGTATTTT; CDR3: CASSRTGATDTQYF
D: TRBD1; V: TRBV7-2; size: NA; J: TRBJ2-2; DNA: TGTGCCAGCAGCTTCGAAGTCCTCCGGACAGGGAACACCGGGGAGCTGTTTTTT; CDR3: CASSFEVLRTGNTGELFF
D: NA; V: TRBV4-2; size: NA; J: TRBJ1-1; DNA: TGTGCCAGCAGCCTGGACAGTGACACTGAAGCTTTCTTT; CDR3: CASSLDSDTEAFF
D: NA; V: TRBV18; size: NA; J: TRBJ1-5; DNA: TGTGCCAGCTCACCCCCAGGGGGCAATCAGCCCCAGCATTTT; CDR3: CASSPPGGNQPQHF
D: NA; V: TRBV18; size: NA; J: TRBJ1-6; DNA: TGTGCCAGCTCACCACCGGCAGCCTATAATTCACCCCTCCACTTT; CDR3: CASSPPAAYNSPLHF
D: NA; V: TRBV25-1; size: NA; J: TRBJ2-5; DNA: TGTGCCAGCAGTGAATGGGGCAGCAAAGAGACCCAGTACTTC; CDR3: CASSEWGSKETQYF
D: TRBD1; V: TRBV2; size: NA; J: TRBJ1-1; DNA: TGTGCCAGCAGTCGATCCCGACAGGGGAAAAACACTGAAGCTTTCTTT; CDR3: CASSRSRQGKNTEAFF
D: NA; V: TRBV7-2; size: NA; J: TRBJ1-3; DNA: TGTGCCAGCAGCTTCTTCAGGGTTAATTCTGGAAACACCATATATTTT; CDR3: CASSFFRVNSGNTIYF
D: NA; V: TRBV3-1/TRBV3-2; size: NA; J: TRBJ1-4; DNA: TGTGCCAGCAGCTACGGGGGGGGGTTTGGTGAAAAACTGTTTTTT; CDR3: CASSYGGGFGEKLFF
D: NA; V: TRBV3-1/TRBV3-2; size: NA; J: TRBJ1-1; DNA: TGTGCCAGCAGCCAATGGACAATGAACACTGAAGCTTTCTTT; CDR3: CASSQWTMNTEAFF
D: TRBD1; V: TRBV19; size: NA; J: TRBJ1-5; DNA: TGTGCCAGTAGTATGGGAGCAGGGGGTAATCAGCCCCAGCATTTT; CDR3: CASSMGAGGNQPQHF
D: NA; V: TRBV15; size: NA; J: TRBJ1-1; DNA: TGTGCCACCAGCAGAGATCCCGCGTGGAACACTGAAGCTTTCTTT; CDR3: CATSRDPAWNTEAFF
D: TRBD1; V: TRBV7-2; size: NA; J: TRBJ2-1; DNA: TGTGCCAGCAGCTTAGTAAGATTGAGGGGGCGGAAGGAGCAGTTCTTC; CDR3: CASSLVRLRGRKEQFF
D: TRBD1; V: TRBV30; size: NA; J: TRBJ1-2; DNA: TGTGCCTGGAGTACAGGGGGCGACTATGGCTACACCTTC; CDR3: CAWSTGGDYGYTF
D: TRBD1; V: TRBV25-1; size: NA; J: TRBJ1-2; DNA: TGTGCCAGTAACTCAGGGGGAGATGGCTACACCTTC; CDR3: CASNSGGDGYTF
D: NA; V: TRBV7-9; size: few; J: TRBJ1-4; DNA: TGTGCCAGCAGCTTGGGCAGGGGTGCTGAAAAACTGTTTTTT; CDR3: CASSLGRGAEKLFF
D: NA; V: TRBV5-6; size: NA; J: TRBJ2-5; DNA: TGTGCCAGCAGCTTCCGGGAGACCCAGTACTTC; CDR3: CASSFRETQYF
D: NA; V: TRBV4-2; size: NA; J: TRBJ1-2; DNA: TGTGCCAGCAGCCAAGTGATGGTGGCCTATGGCTACACCTTC; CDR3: CASSQVMVAYGYTF
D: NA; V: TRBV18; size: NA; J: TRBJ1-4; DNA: TGTGCCAGCTCAAAACAGGGCACTAATGAAAAACTGTTTTTT; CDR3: CASSKQGTNEKLFF
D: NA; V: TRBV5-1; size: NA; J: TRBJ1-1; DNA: TGCGCCAGCAGCTTAGGAGAGATCGGCACTGAAGCTTTCTTT; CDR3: CASSLGEIGTEAFF
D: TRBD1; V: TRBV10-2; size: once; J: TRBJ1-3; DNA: TGCGCCAGCAGTGAAAGGTCAGGGGGTCACTCTGGAAACACCATATATTTT; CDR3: CASSERSGGHSGNTIYF
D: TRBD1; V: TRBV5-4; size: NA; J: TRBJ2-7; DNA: TGTGCCAGCACCTCCCGACAGGGTAGGGAGCAGTACTTC; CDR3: CASTSRQGREQYF
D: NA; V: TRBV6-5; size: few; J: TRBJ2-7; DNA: TGTGCCAGCAGTTCCCTCCCTAAGCAGTACTTC; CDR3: CASSSLPKQYF
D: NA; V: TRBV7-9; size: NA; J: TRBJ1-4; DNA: TGTGCCAGCAGCTTAATGGGAGGTTCGGAAAAACTGTTTTTT; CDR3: CASSLMGGSEKLFF
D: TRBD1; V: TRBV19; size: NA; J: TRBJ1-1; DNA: TGTGCCAGTAGTTTGGGACAGGGCAACACTGAAGCTTTCTTT; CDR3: CASSLGQGNTEAFF
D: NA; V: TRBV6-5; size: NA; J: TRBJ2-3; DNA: TGTGCCAGCAGTCATCCGGGCACAGATACGCAGTATTTT; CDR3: CASSHPGTDTQYF
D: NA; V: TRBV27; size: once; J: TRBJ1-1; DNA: TGTGCCAGCAGTTTATCAGGGAGGGGAATGAACACTGAAGCTTTCTTT; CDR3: CASSLSGRGMNTEAFF
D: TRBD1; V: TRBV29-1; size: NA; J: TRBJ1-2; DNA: TGCAGCGTTGGAAGGCAGGGGGTCGGATCCAACTATGGCTACACCTTC; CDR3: CSVGRQGVGSNYGYTF
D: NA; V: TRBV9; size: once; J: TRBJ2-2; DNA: TGTGCCAGCCAGAGACAGTCGAACACCGGGGAGCTGTTTTTT; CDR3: CASQRQSNTGELFF
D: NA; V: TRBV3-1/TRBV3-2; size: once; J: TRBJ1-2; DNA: TGTGCCAGCAGCCCAGGGGAAGGCGGCTACACCTTC; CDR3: CASSPGEGGYTF
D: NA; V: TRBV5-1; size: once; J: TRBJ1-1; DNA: TGCGCCAGCAGCTTGGCTAGCAGGGGCGGCACTGAAGCTTTCTTT; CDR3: CASSLASRGGTEAFF
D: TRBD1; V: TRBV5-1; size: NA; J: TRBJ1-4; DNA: TGCGCCAGCAGCTTGGTAGGGGGCCGCCGTAATGAAAAACTGTTTTTT; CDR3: CASSLVGGRRNEKLFF
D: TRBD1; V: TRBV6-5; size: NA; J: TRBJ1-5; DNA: TGTGCCAGCAGAGGATGGGACAGACGCAGTCAGCCCCAGCATTTT; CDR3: CASRGWDRRSQPQHF
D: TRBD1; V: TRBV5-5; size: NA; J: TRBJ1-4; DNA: TGTGCCAGCAACCCTTGGGGACAGGGGGCGTTGGCTAATGAAAAACTGTTTTTT; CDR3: CASNPWGQGALANEKLFF
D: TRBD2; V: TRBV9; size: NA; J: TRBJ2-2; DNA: TGTGCCAGCAGCCCCAGACTAGCGGGGGACACCGGGGAGCTGTTTTTT; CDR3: CASSPRLAGDTGELFF
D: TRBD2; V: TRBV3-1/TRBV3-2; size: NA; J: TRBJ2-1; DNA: TGTGCCAGCAGCTGGACCCTAGCGGGGAGCTACAATGAGCAGTTCTTC; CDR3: CASSWTLAGSYNEQFF
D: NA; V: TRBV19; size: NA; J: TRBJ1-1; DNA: TGTGCCACCCAGGGGTATGAGGTAGGAGGCACTGAAGCTTTCTTT; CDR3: CATQGYEVGGTEAFF
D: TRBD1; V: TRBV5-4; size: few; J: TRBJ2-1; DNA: TGTGCCAGCAGCACCCCCCGGGACAGCTCCTACAATGAGCAGTTCTTC; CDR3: CASSTPRDSSYNEQFF
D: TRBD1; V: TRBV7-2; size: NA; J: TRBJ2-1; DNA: TGTGCCAGCAGCTTAGGCCCGGACAGGGGGTACAATGAGCAGTTCTTC; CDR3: CASSLGPDRGYNEQFF
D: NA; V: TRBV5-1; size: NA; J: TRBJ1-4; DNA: TGCGCCAGCAGCAAGAGCGGGAGGGATGAAAAACTGTTTTTT; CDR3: CASSKSGRDEKLFF